This record concerns one T cell receptor beta chain sequence. Its antigen is not identified. The data derive from a study of T cell repertoires in cytomegalovirus infection. Study summary: Public TCR beta signatures provided an indication of both CMV infection and a matching HLA type.

The germline V gene has CDR1 LNHDA and CDR2 SQIVND (reference sequence). V trimming: 5 bases; J trimming: 8 bases; junction bases outside the gene matches: 9. The CDR3 extends over 15 amino acids. TCRdb reprocessed the reads via MiXCR and lists one record per CDR3 protein. The table lists about 190,000 distinct CDR3 sequences, about a tenth of them singletons. Notes on the study in general: In two of eight donors, the top clonotype was HLA-C-restricted CMV-specific. Cumulative frequency (of public TCR beta family members) identified carriers of CMV plus the relevant HLA.

What was sequenced was PBMCs. The origin of this receptor is a human donor in good health (CMV status not recorded). Some clones in this sample may be carry-over from other donors' samples. The chain recombines TRBV19 with TRBJ1-4, with 9 bases matching TRBD1. CDR3 in DNA: TGTGCCAGTAGTTTCCCGGACAGGGGAGGCGAAAAACTGTTTTTT. As protein: CASSFPDRGGEKLFF.